Listed below are T cell receptor beta chains from one sample, sequenced in a study of blood T cell repertoires in COVID-19. The method was immunoSEQ multiplex PCR; TCRdb's version includes in-frame clones alone and lacks a portion of them. Of 120,000 to 150,000 clones in the sample, approximately 78% were seen once. Sequencing was carried out using peripheral blood. Receptors originate from a woman over 75 with acute or convalescent COVID-19. CDR3s include the opening cysteine and the closing phenylalanine or tryptophan. The order of the fields is V gene, clone size, D gene, J gene, CDR3 DNA, CDR3 protein. D genes are given only for firm matches. Clone size is shown for a subset of rows, as once, few, many or a class of expanded clone.

V: TRBV24-1
size: NA
D: TRBD1
J: TRBJ2-7
DNA: TGTGCCACCAGTGATAGCAGGACAGGCTCCTACGAGCAGTACTTC
CDR3: CATSDSRTGSYEQYF

V: TRBV5-6
size: few
D: TRBD1
J: TRBJ1-2
DNA: TGTGCCAGCAGTCCGACAGGGTTAAGGTATGGCTACACCTTC
CDR3: CASSPTGLRYGYTF

V: TRBV7-2
size: NA
D: NA
J: TRBJ2-3
DNA: TGTGCCAGCAGCTTTTCTAGCACAGATACGCAGTATTTT
CDR3: CASSFSSTDTQYF

V: TRBV11-2
size: NA
D: TRBD2
J: TRBJ2-7
DNA: TGTGCCAGCAGGTATACAACGGGAGGGCTCAACGAGCAGTACTTC
CDR3: CASRYTTGGLNEQYF

V: TRBV5-3
size: NA
D: NA
J: TRBJ1-2
DNA: TGTGCCAGAAGCAAACGCAGGGGTCCATCGCCCGGCTACACCTTC
CDR3: CARSKRRGPSPGYTF

V: TRBV4-2
size: NA
D: NA
J: TRBJ2-1
DNA: TGTGCCAGCAGCCAAGATCTCCCCACCCCGGCGGGCAATGAGCAGTTCTTC
CDR3: CASSQDLPTPAGNEQFF

V: TRBV28
size: NA
D: TRBD2
J: TRBJ2-5
DNA: TGTGCCAGCAGTTCCAGACTAGCGGGGAGCCAAGAGACCCAGTACTTC
CDR3: CASSSRLAGSQETQYF

V: TRBV30
size: few
D: NA
J: TRBJ1-4
DNA: TGTGCCTGGAGTTTTAGTCTTTATGAACAACTGTTTTTT
CDR3: CAWSFSLYEQLFF

V: TRBV10-2
size: few
D: NA
J: TRBJ2-3
DNA: TGCGCCAGCAGTGAGCTTCAGGGCCTCACAGATACGCAGTATTTT
CDR3: CASSELQGLTDTQYF

V: TRBV27
size: NA
D: TRBD1
J: TRBJ1-1
DNA: TGTGCCAGCAGTACCCACAGGGGTGGGGACACTGAAGCTTTCTTT
CDR3: CASSTHRGGDTEAFF

V: TRBV18
size: NA
D: TRBD2
J: TRBJ2-1
DNA: TGTGCCAGCTCACAAGCGGGAGGGTTCTACAATGAGCAGTTCTTC
CDR3: CASSQAGGFYNEQFF

V: TRBV9
size: NA
D: NA
J: TRBJ1-1
DNA: TGTGCCAGCAGCGTATCTTCCGGGGTAGGGACTGAAGCTTTCTTT
CDR3: CASSVSSGVGTEAFF

V: TRBV10-3
size: NA
D: TRBD1
J: TRBJ2-7
DNA: TGTGCCATCCAGGGACAGTTCTCCTACGAGCAGTACTTC
CDR3: CAIQGQFSYEQYF

V: TRBV4-1
size: NA
D: TRBD1
J: TRBJ2-7
DNA: TGCGCCAGCAGCCACCCGGGACAGGCGACATACGAGCAGTACTTC
CDR3: CASSHPGQATYEQYF

V: TRBV20-1
size: NA
D: NA
J: TRBJ2-5
DNA: TGCAGTGCTAGTACTACCCAAGAGACCCAGTACTTC
CDR3: CSASTTQETQYF

V: TRBV6-4
size: NA
D: NA
J: TRBJ2-3
DNA: TGTGCCAGCAGTGACGGGCCCACAGATACGCAGTATTTT
CDR3: CASSDGPTDTQYF

V: TRBV6-4
size: NA
D: TRBD1
J: TRBJ1-1
DNA: TGTGCCAGCAGTGAGTCAGGGGGATACACTGAAGCTTTCTTT
CDR3: CASSESGGYTEAFF

V: TRBV5-1
size: once
D: NA
J: TRBJ1-5
DNA: TGCGCCAGCAGCTCACGGGGGGGGCCGAATCAGCCCCAGCATTTT
CDR3: CASSSRGGPNQPQHF

V: TRBV5-1
size: NA
D: NA
J: TRBJ1-5
DNA: TGCGCCAGCAGCCCCGACAGTGTTTACCAGCCCCAGCATTTT
CDR3: CASSPDSVYQPQHF

V: TRBV4-1
size: few
D: TRBD1
J: TRBJ1-4
DNA: TGCGCCAGCAGCCCCCCCGGACAGGGGAATGAAAAACTGTTTTTT
CDR3: CASSPPGQGNEKLFF

V: TRBV5-1
size: NA
D: TRBD1
J: TRBJ1-2
DNA: TGCGCCAGCAGCTCAAAATTTAGCGGGACAGGGGCCTCCACATTCCTCTATGGCTACACCTTC
CDR3: CASSSKFSGTGASTFLYGYTF

V: TRBV19
size: NA
D: NA
J: TRBJ2-7
DNA: TGTGCCAGTAGTATTTCGCGGGGCGGGCACGAGCAGTACTTC
CDR3: CASSISRGGHEQYF

V: TRBV5-1
size: NA
D: NA
J: TRBJ1-2
DNA: TGCGCCAGCAGCCCGGTTGGACGGGAGGGTGGCTACACCTTC
CDR3: CASSPVGREGGYTF

V: TRBV7-2
size: NA
D: NA
J: TRBJ2-5
DNA: TGTGCCAGCAGCCGGCAAACAGGGAACCAAGAGACCCAGTACTTC
CDR3: CASSRQTGNQETQYF

V: TRBV15
size: NA
D: NA
J: TRBJ2-1
DNA: TGTGCCACCAGCAGAGTGATGGGGAGCTCCTACAATGAGCAGTTCTTC
CDR3: CATSRVMGSSYNEQFF

V: TRBV30
size: NA
D: NA
J: TRBJ1-3
DNA: TGTGCCTGGAAGACAACAGGGACGATAGACACCATATATTTT
CDR3: CAWKTTGTIDTIYF

V: TRBV2
size: NA
D: NA
J: TRBJ1-2
DNA: TGTGCCAGCAGTGAAGCGGCCGGGGTGAATGGCTACACCTTC
CDR3: CASSEAAGVNGYTF

V: TRBV7-2
size: NA
D: NA
J: TRBJ2-7
DNA: TGTGCCAGCAGCTTAGGACAGGCCTACTACGAGCAGTACTTC
CDR3: CASSLGQAYYEQYF

V: TRBV4-1
size: NA
D: TRBD2
J: TRBJ2-7
DNA: TGCGCCAGCAGCCCCCGGTTTCTAGCGGCCTCCTACGAGCAGTACTTC
CDR3: CASSPRFLAASYEQYF

V: TRBV24-1
size: NA
D: NA
J: TRBJ2-5
DNA: TGTGCCACCAGTACAGGGAGTTACCAAGAGACCCAGTACTTC
CDR3: CATSTGSYQETQYF

V: TRBV4-2
size: NA
D: TRBD2
J: TRBJ2-1
DNA: TGTGCCAGCAGCCAAGATTTTCTCGGACTAGCGGGGGACCATGAGCAGTTCTTC
CDR3: CASSQDFLGLAGDHEQFF

V: TRBV19
size: NA
D: TRBD1
J: TRBJ2-7
DNA: TGTGCCAGTAGTAGCCTCAGGGGGCGCATGTCCGAGCAGTACTTC
CDR3: CASSSLRGRMSEQYF

V: TRBV19
size: NA
D: TRBD1
J: TRBJ2-5
DNA: TGTGCCAGTAGGCCCACAGGGGGAGCCGAGGAGACCCAGTACTTC
CDR3: CASRPTGGAEETQYF

V: TRBV28
size: NA
D: TRBD1
J: TRBJ2-7
DNA: TGTGCCAGTGGGACAGTAATTCCCTACGAGCAGTACTTC
CDR3: CASGTVIPYEQYF

V: TRBV7-8
size: NA
D: TRBD1
J: TRBJ1-2
DNA: TGTGCCAGCAGCGCGGGACAGAGCTATGGCTACACCTTC
CDR3: CASSAGQSYGYTF

V: TRBV5-4
size: NA
D: TRBD1
J: TRBJ2-1
DNA: TGTGCCAGCAGCCTCGGGACAGGGGTATACAATGAGCAGTTCTTC
CDR3: CASSLGTGVYNEQFF

V: TRBV2
size: once
D: TRBD1
J: TRBJ1-2
DNA: TGTGCCAGCAGGTACGGACAGGGGGCTTTTGGCTACACCTTC
CDR3: CASRYGQGAFGYTF

V: TRBV19
size: NA
D: NA
J: TRBJ1-5
DNA: TGTGCCACCGGACGGCGGCGGGCTCAGCCCCAGCATTTT
CDR3: CATGRRRAQPQHF

V: TRBV5-4
size: NA
D: TRBD1
J: TRBJ1-4
DNA: TGTGCCAGCAGCAACTATCAACAGGGGATTAATGAAAAACTGTTTTTT
CDR3: CASSNYQQGINEKLFF

V: TRBV4-2
size: NA
D: NA
J: TRBJ2-7
DNA: TGTGCCAGCAGCCAAGTAGAACAGCCACACTACGAGCAGTACTTC
CDR3: CASSQVEQPHYEQYF

V: TRBV6-5
size: NA
D: TRBD1
J: TRBJ1-1
DNA: TGTGCCAGCAGTTACTCGGGGATCAACAGGGGCGCTGAAGCTTTCTTT
CDR3: CASSYSGINRGAEAFF

V: TRBV6-5
size: NA
D: TRBD1
J: TRBJ1-5
DNA: TGTGCCAGCAGTTTGACAGGGGGTTGGCAGCCCCAGCATTTT
CDR3: CASSLTGGWQPQHF

V: TRBV10-1
size: NA
D: NA
J: TRBJ2-1
DNA: TGCGCCAGCAGTGCTAGATTACGTCGGGAGCAGTTCTTC
CDR3: CASSARLRREQFF

V: TRBV11-2
size: once
D: TRBD1
J: TRBJ1-4
DNA: TGTGCCAGCAGCTTAGTCGTAGGGGCACAGGGGGAAAAACTGTTTTTT
CDR3: CASSLVVGAQGEKLFF

V: TRBV9
size: NA
D: NA
J: TRBJ1-6
DNA: TGTGCCAGCAGCCCCAATCAGGTTAACTATAATTCACCCCTCCACTTT
CDR3: CASSPNQVNYNSPLHF